This TCR beta chain was recorded in a study of glioma-infiltrating T cells. TCR alpha and beta CDR3 regions were amplified from RNA using iRepertoire nested multiplex PCR. TCRdb fed the multiplex PCR reads into MiXCR, producing one record per CDR3 protein. Of around 90,000 distinct CDR3 sequences listed, 35% to 50% were seen once; the top ten hold 35% to 40%. The table lists this clonotype with many counts. CDR1 and CDR2 from the germline V gene are SEHNR and FQNEAQ (reference sequence). This CDR3 is built from 16 residues. The ends were cut back, 5 bases at V and 9 bases at J, with 23 bases in the middle.

The sample comprised glioma tissue, nonneoplastic brain tissue, or PBMCs (not recorded which). The chain recombines TRBV7-9 with TRBJ1-5; tentative D call: TRBD1 (6 bases). This receptor was taken from a human donor with low-grade glioma or glioblastoma, undergoing nonglioma brain surgery, or in good health (not recorded which). The CDR3: CASSIGYGGGLLPQHF. The CDR3 DNA reads TGTGCCAGCAGCATCGGGTATGGGGGCGGGTTGTTGCCCCAGCATTTT.